The clone carrying this T cell receptor beta chain was found many times. Researchers amplified the TCR beta CDR3 regions from RNA transcripts. First-round RT-PCR with HTBI primers amplified the TCR CDR3 region. TCRdb re-called the multiplex PCR reads through MiXCR, storing one row per CDR3 protein. Of around 700,000 distinct CDR3 sequences in the sample, 30% to 40% were seen once. The entry originates in a study of T cells in Graves' hyperthyroidism and ophthalmopathy. Looking at the study overall: The blood sample was taken at first diagnosis, before treatment began.

Germline assignment: CDR1 SGHTA and CDR2 FQGNSA. The CDR3 consists of 16 residues. Trimming at V came to 5 bases and at J to 2 bases, leaving 6 bases not matched to a gene. The chain has TRBV7-2 and TRBJ2-5; 12 bases are a match to TRBD2. The clonotype originates from a woman in her thirties or forties with Graves' hyperthyroidism. Sequenced material: blood. The CDR3 loop reads CASSEPTSGRQETQYF. CDR3 DNA: TGTGCCAGCAGCGAACCGACTAGCGGGAGACAAGAGACCCAGTACTTC.